These T cell receptor beta chains were read from a single sample in a study of Ad26.COV2.S vaccination and SARS-CoV-2 variants. Generated by immunoSEQ multiplex PCR, the TCRdb table keeps only in-frame clones and is missing some. The table shows about 380,000 clones, with about 80% occurring only once. The starting material was peripheral blood, obtained in a trial of Ad26.COV2.S vaccine versus placebo. These receptors all come from a person aged 18-65 years who received the Ad26.COV2.S COVID-19 vaccine or a placebo. The CDR3 runs from the conserved cysteine through the conserved F or W.

J	V	CDR3
TRBJ2-2	TRBV4-1	CASSRTGEIFGELFF
TRBJ2-1	TRBV28	CASSSQREEMYNEQFF
TRBJ2-2	TRBV6-1	CASSDLAGGQFGELFF
TRBJ1-4	TRBV6-5	CASSYDRVNEKLFF
TRBJ1-2	TRBV7-3	CASSLGGTEPRGYTF
TRBJ2-4	TRBV6-2/TRBV6-3	CASSYLRLAGAKNIQYF
TRBJ1-1	TRBV19	CASSPDGRVTEAFF
TRBJ1-4	TRBV18	CASSPGSGREKLFF
TRBJ1-2	TRBV3-1/TRBV3-2	CATQNTGRRLGGYTF
TRBJ1-2	TRBV5-1	CASSFELGSYGYTF
TRBJ1-6	TRBV6-1	CASSERHPSRNSPLHF
TRBJ1-1	TRBV4-1	CASSQAFGRSNTEAFF
TRBJ1-3	TRBV6-1	CASSDPERNTIYF
TRBJ2-7	TRBV19	CASSSRTVNNTYEQYF
TRBJ2-1	TRBV6-2/TRBV6-3	CASSAGGIRVNEQFF
TRBJ2-3	TRBV5-1	CASSLGTIRSTDTQYF
TRBJ1-6	TRBV6-5	CASTPPRGKNSPLHF
TRBJ2-1	TRBV5-4	CASSDRSGGGEQFF
TRBJ2-7	TRBV5-6	CASSLATRHEQYF
TRBJ2-3	TRBV27	CASRRMSTDTQYF
TRBJ2-5	TRBV6-5	CASSYESGGGETQYF
TRBJ2-7	TRBV27	CASSLAQTNMGYEQYF